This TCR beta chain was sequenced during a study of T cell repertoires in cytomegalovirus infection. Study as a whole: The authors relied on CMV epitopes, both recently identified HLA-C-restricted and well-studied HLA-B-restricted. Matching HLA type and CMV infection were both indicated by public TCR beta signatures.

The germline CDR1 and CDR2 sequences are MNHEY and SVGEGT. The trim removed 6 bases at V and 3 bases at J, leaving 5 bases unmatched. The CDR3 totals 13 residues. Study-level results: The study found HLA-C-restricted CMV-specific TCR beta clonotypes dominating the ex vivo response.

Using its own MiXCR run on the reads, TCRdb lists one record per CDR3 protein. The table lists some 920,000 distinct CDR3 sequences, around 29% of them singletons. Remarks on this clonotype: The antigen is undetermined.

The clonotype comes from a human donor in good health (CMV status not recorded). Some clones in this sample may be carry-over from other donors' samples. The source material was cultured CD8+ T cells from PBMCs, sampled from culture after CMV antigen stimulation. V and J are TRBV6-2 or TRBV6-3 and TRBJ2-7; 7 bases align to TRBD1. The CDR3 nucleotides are TGTGCCAGCAGAGAGACAGGGAACTACGAGCAGTACTTC. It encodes CASRETGNYEQYF.